A selection of T cell receptor beta chains follows, all from one sample in a study of blood T cell repertoires in COVID-19. The table came from immunoSEQ multiplex PCR; TCRdb's copy has only in-frame clones and leaves some out. The table lists around 67,000 clones, over 65% of them singletons, with 35% in the top ten. The sequenced sample was peripheral blood. The source of these receptors is a woman in her 70s with acute or convalescent COVID-19. Each CDR3 is given with its conserved first and last residue. The D gene is left open where the match is weak. Size values are once, few and many counts, or a class for expanded clones, and some rows have none.

j_call clone_size v_call d_call cdr3_nt cdr3_aa
TRBJ2-7 - TRBV30 - TGTGCCTGGAGTCTCGCCGGACAGCCCTACGAGCAGTACTTC CAWSLAGQPYEQYF
TRBJ2-5 - TRBV7-2 TRBD1 TGTGCCAGCAGTTCGGGGACAGGGGGCCGGAAGACCCAGTACTTC CASSSGTGGRKTQYF
TRBJ2-7 - TRBV7-2 TRBD2 TGTGCCAGCAGCCTCACTTTTCGCGGGAGCTCCTACGAGCAGTACTTC CASSLTFRGSSYEQYF
TRBJ2-2 - TRBV3-1/TRBV3-2 TRBD1 TGTGCCAGCAGCCGACAGGGCACGAACACCGGGGAGCTGTTTTTT CASSRQGTNTGELFF
TRBJ1-5 few TRBV5-6 - TGTGCCAGCAGTTCGTTTGGCGGCGTTCAGCCCCAGCATTTT CASSSFGGVQPQHF
TRBJ1-5 many TRBV18 TRBD1 TGTGCCAGCTCACCGGGGACAGGGGCCAATCAGCCCCAGCATTTT CASSPGTGANQPQHF
TRBJ2-7 - TRBV6-2/TRBV6-3 TRBD2 TGTGCCAGCAGTTACGAGCGGGAGGGCCTCAGCGAGCAGTACTTC CASSYEREGLSEQYF
TRBJ2-7 - TRBV2 - TGTGCCAGCAAACCGGGGAGCGGTTCCTACGAGCAGTACTTC CASKPGSGSYEQYF
TRBJ2-3 - TRBV7-3 TRBD1 TGTGCCAGCAGCTTCGACAGGGGAAGGACAGATACGCAGTATTTT CASSFDRGRTDTQYF
TRBJ1-4 - TRBV6-2/TRBV6-3 TRBD1 TGTGCCAGCAGTTCCCGTTCGACAGGGTTCGAAAAACTGTTTTTT CASSSRSTGFEKLFF
TRBJ2-7 - TRBV2 - TGTGCCAGCAGTGCACCAAATGATCAGACAGAGATTAACTACGAGCAGTACTTC CASSAPNDQTEINYEQYF
TRBJ1-5 many TRBV7-8 - TGTGCCAGCAGCTTAAGCGCAGGGAACAATCAGCCCCAGCATTTT CASSLSAGNNQPQHF
TRBJ2-7 - TRBV18 - TGTGCCAGCTCAATCAGGGTTCAAGATGAGCAGTACTTC CASSIRVQDEQYF
TRBJ1-2 - TRBV5-6 - TGTGCCAGCACCGAGCTATGGAGGGCAAACAGAGGCTATGGCTACACCTTC CASTELWRANRGYGYTF
TRBJ1-5 - TRBV19 TRBD1 TGTGCCAGTTGCAGGGGGCCTAGCAATCAGCCCCAGCATTTT CASCRGPSNQPQHF
TRBJ1-2 - TRBV30 TRBD1 TGTGCCTGGGGACAGGGTGGTGGCTACACCTTC CAWGQGGGYTF
TRBJ1-5 - TRBV19 TRBD1 TGTGCCAGTAGTGTCCCAGGGGGCCCATCTAGCAATCAGCCCCAGCATTTT CASSVPGGPSSNQPQHF
TRBJ1-2 - TRBV12-3/TRBV12-4 TRBD1 TGTGCCAGCAGTTCACAGGGGAACTATGGCTACACCTTC CASSSQGNYGYTF
TRBJ2-2 - TRBV4-2 TRBD2 TGTGCCAGCAGCCTGTCTCTCGGGGGGGGGCTGTTTTTT CASSLSLGGGLFF
TRBJ1-3 once TRBV28 - TGTGCCAGCAGTCCGCCGGGGACTGTCGGAAACACCATATATTTT CASSPPGTVGNTIYF
TRBJ1-1 - TRBV6-5 - TGTGCCAGCAGTTACGGGACGGCGGGAACTGAAGCTTTCTTT CASSYGTAGTEAFF
TRBJ2-1 once TRBV6-5 - TGTGCCAGCAGTTACTCCGGGTCCTACAATGAGCAGTTCTTC CASSYSGSYNEQFF
TRBJ1-3 - TRBV13 TRBD1 TGTGCCAGCAGCCGGACAGGAGACACCATATATTTT CASSRTGDTIYF
TRBJ1-2 - TRBV5-8 - TGTGCCAGCAGCACCCCGGGGTGGGACTATGGCTACACCTTC CASSTPGWDYGYTF
TRBJ2-7 - TRBV20-1 TRBD1 TGCAGTGCTACTGACGGACAGGGGCCCTACGAGCAGTACTTC CSATDGQGPYEQYF
TRBJ1-1 few TRBV4-1 TRBD1 TGCGCCAGCAGCCAAGTCGGGACAGCGAACACTGAAGCTTTCTTT CASSQVGTANTEAFF
TRBJ1-5 - TRBV5-1 TRBD1 TGCGCCAGCAGCTTGGCCCCGGACAGGAATCAGCCCCAGCATTTT CASSLAPDRNQPQHF
TRBJ2-7 - TRBV25-1 - TGTGCCAGCAGTGGTAACTCCTACGAGCAGTACTTC CASSGNSYEQYF
TRBJ2-5 once TRBV19 TRBD1 TGTGCCAGTAGTGCCAGGGGGGAGACCCAGTACTTC CASSARGETQYF
TRBJ2-7 - TRBV5-1 - TGCGCCAGCAGCTTGGAGGGACACCCCAAATACGAGCAGTACTTC CASSLEGHPKYEQYF
TRBJ2-7 - TRBV7-2 - TGTGCCAGCAGCTTAGCATCGGAGGGCCTCTCCTACGAGCAGTACTTC CASSLASEGLSYEQYF
TRBJ2-3 - TRBV12-3/TRBV12-4 TRBD1 TGTGCCAGCAGTCGAGACAGGGTAACGCAGTATTTT CASSRDRVTQYF
TRBJ1-2 few TRBV6-5 - TGTGCCACCCGGGGGGGGCTTAACTATGGCTACACCTTC CATRGGLNYGYTF
TRBJ2-7 - TRBV18 TRBD1 TGTGCCAGCTCACCGGTATCGTGGGACAGGGACAACGAGCAGTACTTC CASSPVSWDRDNEQYF
TRBJ2-2 - TRBV5-1 TRBD1 TGCGCCAGCAGCTTTACAGGGGTCGTCACCGGGGAGCTGTTTTTT CASSFTGVVTGELFF
TRBJ2-1 - TRBV15 TRBD2 TGTGCCACCAGCTTTTCTGCGGGAGAGGGGTCGTTCTTC CATSFSAGEGSFF
TRBJ1-2 - TRBV5-1 TRBD1 TGCGCCAGCAGCCCTTGGACAGGGTTGGATGGCTACACCTTC CASSPWTGLDGYTF
TRBJ1-2 - TRBV30 TRBD1 TGTGCCTGGGGGACAGAAATTAACTATGGCTACACCTTC CAWGTEINYGYTF
TRBJ1-2 few TRBV7-9 - TGTGCCGGTGTTGGAGTACGCTATGGCTACACCTTC CAGVGVRYGYTF
TRBJ2-3 - TRBV14 TRBD1 TGTGCCAGCAGCCAGTATCAGGGGGCGTCCTCCACAGATACGCAGTATTTT CASSQYQGASSTDTQYF
TRBJ1-2 - TRBV19 - TGTGCCAGCGGACTAGGGAGGATGAACTATGGCTACACCTTC CASGLGRMNYGYTF
TRBJ2-6 - TRBV19 - TGTGCCAGTAGTATAGACGGGGTCGGGGCCAACGTCCTGACTTTC CASSIDGVGANVLTF
TRBJ1-2 - TRBV4-1 - TGCGCCAGCAGCCAAGAAGGGAGATCCTATGGCTACACCTTC CASSQEGRSYGYTF
TRBJ1-5 many TRBV19 - TGTGCCAGTACTCGGGAGGGCTATAGCAATCAGCCCCAGCATTTT CASTREGYSNQPQHF
TRBJ2-4 - TRBV4-1 - TGCGCCAGCAGCCAAGATTTGACACGGGAAATTCAGTACTTC CASSQDLTREIQYF
TRBJ1-1 - TRBV5-6 - TGTGCCAGCAGCTTGACAGGAAGGAACACTGAAGCTTTCTTT CASSLTGRNTEAFF
TRBJ1-3 - TRBV7-2 - TGTGCCAGCAGCTTAGCGTTCTTACAGAATGAACATGGAAACACCATATATTTT CASSLAFLQNEHGNTIYF
TRBJ1-4 - TRBV5-1 - TGCGCCAGCAGCATTCTACAGGGAGCCGGTGAAAAACTGTTTTTT CASSILQGAGEKLFF
TRBJ2-7 few TRBV5-6 TRBD1 TGTGCCAGCAGCACAGGGGGACACCTCTACGAGCAGTACTTC CASSTGGHLYEQYF
TRBJ2-5 - TRBV7-2 - TGTGCCAGCAGCTTAGCGCCAGTGGGGATGCGGGGGACCCAGTACTTC CASSLAPVGMRGTQYF
TRBJ1-1 - TRBV2 - TGTGCCGTTAAGGGAGAAACGAACACTGAAGCTTTCTTT CAVKGETNTEAFF
TRBJ2-3 - TRBV28 - TGTGCCAGCAGTTTTAGCCTCCGAGGACAGAGCAGCACAGATACGCAGTATTTT CASSFSLRGQSSTDTQYF
TRBJ2-5 - TRBV5-1 TRBD2 TGCGCCAGCAGCCAATCGACTAGCGGGGGGCTAGGAGAGACCCAGTACTTC CASSQSTSGGLGETQYF
TRBJ2-1 once TRBV29-1 TRBD2 TGCAGCGCCACGGGGCTAGCGGGAGGCAATGAGCAGTTCTTC CSATGLAGGNEQFF
TRBJ2-2 - TRBV9 TRBD1 TGTGCCAGCAGCCTCCGGACAGGGATGAACACCGGGGAGCTGTTTTTT CASSLRTGMNTGELFF
TRBJ2-5 - TRBV11-2 - TGTGCCAGCAGCTTAGACGGCAGGGGAAGGGAGACCCAGTACTTC CASSLDGRGRETQYF